This T cell receptor (beta chain) appears in the sequencing data of a study of PD-L1 blockade in urothelial cancer. Study at large: Patients initiated atezolizumab in about 2014 at 1,200 mg intravenously every 3 weeks. General study findings and limits: Below-median pretreatment blood TCR clonality was a predictor of better survival.

Time point: peripheral blood 6 weeks after treatment start. Patients' cancers were locally advanced or metastatic urothelial carcinomas. Sampling of each patient yielded between 1 and 8 specimens, collected pretreatment and on-treatment. The V gene's germline CDR1 is MNHEY and CDR2 SMNVEV (reference sequence). The CDR3 is 16 amino acids. V lost 3 bases, J lost 5 bases, and 7 bases stayed unmatched. With regard to this clone: Its antigen is not known.

Here immunoSEQ multiplex PCR was the method, and the copy in TCRdb shows in-frame clones only, minus some. Of around 110,000 clones in the sample, 80% to 90% were seen once. The receptor comes from a man aged 55 to 70 with urothelial cancer. Material: PBMCs, obtained around atezolizumab (anti-PD-L1) treatment. The chain uses TRBV27 and TRBJ2-7; 13 bases align to TRBD2. The CDR3 nucleotides read TGTGCCAGCAGTTTCACCAGACTAGCGGGAGGAAACGAGCAGTACTTC. This gives the protein CASSFTRLAGGNEQYF.